This entry describes one T cell receptor beta chain. Its specificity is not known. Germline V lookup: CDR1 WSHSY, CDR2 SAAADI. The CDR3 has 11 amino acids. The data are from a study of monozygotic twins with inflammatory bowel disease. Points from the study as a whole: The study found lower TCRbeta diversity (inverse Simpson) in IBD patients than in healthy co-twins. Twin concordance left repertoire similarity unchanged, with limited power a possible explanation for this lack of difference.

Whole blood supplied total RNA, and T cells were not sorted. TCRdb re-called the 5' RACE reads, yielding one record per CDR3 amino acid sequence without DNA. This sample's table reports 80,000 or so distinct CDR3 sequences. This receptor was identified in a human donor with ulcerative colitis or Crohn's disease, or a healthy co-twin of an affected twin (not recorded which). Sequencing was carried out using blood. This chain uses TRBV10-2 with TRBJ2-7. The CDR3 spells CASMVIYEQYF.